The next 31 T cell receptor beta chains were all read from a single sample in a study of metastatic and nonmetastatic thyroid tumors. TCRdb re-called the PCR reads with MiXCR. The repertoire holds about 50,000 clones, approximately 22% seen once, with 4% in the top ten. Among the patients, none had received any treatment before thyroid surgery. Material for sequencing was blood. These receptors all come from a female donor with papillary thyroid cancer or a benign thyroid nodule (not recorded which). Some clones in this sample may be carry-over from other donors' samples.

Regarding this clone: A junction boundary mismatches the germline segment, possibly from a read error. The chain has TRBV9 and TRBJ1-1; unclear D gene. Germline CDR1 and CDR2: SGDLS and YYNGEE. The CDR3 loop spans 12 amino acids. The DNA of the CDR3 is TGTGCCAGCGGGGTACTGAACACTGCAGCTTTCTTT. Translation gives CASGVLNTAAFF.

Points on this clone: A much more abundant neighbour one base away suggests this may be a read error. The sample carries other DNA sequences with the same CDR3. The V call is TRBV20-1, the J call TRBJ2-1; TRBD2 aligns across 11 bases. The ends lost 5 bases at V and 4 bases at J; junction bases unmatched: 7. The germline V gene encodes CDR1 DFQATT and CDR2 SNEGSKA (reference sequence). This CDR3 region has 15 residues. CDR3 in amino acids: CSASLGTSGYNEQFF. DNA of the CDR3: TGCAGTGCTTCCCTCGGGACTAGCGGATACAATGAGCAGTTCTTC.

This clone appeared many times. At the DNA level, this CDR3 is encoded by other sequences in the same sample as well. CDR3 protein: CASSPRTAINEKLFF. In DNA form, the CDR3 reads TGTGCCAGTAGTCCAAGGACAGCAATCAATGAAAAACTGTTTTTT. V and J are TRBV19 and TRBJ1-4; possible D gene TRBD1, 6 bases. The CDR3 contains 15 residues. Germline V gene sequence: CDR1 LNHDA, CDR2 SQIVND (reference sequence). Deletions cut 5 bases from V and 5 bases from J, with 15 bases between.

This clone was seen at least ten times. A read error may account for a junction end that differs from germline. The identical CDR3 is also encoded by other nucleotide sequences in the sample. This chain connects TRBV18 to TRBJ1-1; a possible D gene is TRBD1 (5 bases). Germline V CDR1 and CDR2: KGHSH, LQKENI. The CDR3 is 15 residues long. CDR3 protein: CASSLSTASNTEAFF. The CDR3 DNA reads TGTGCCAGCTCACTATCGACAGCTTCCAACACTGAGGCTTTCTTT.

This chain connects TRBV20-1 to TRBJ2-1; TRBD1 matches at 8 bases. Trimming cost V 7 bases and J 1 base; bases outside gene matches: 9. CDR3 length: 15 amino acids. Germline CDR1 and CDR2: DFQATT and SNEGSKA (reference sequence). This CDR3 reads CSDAGQVASYNEQFF. CDR3 bases: TGCAGTGATGCGGGACAGGTGGCGTCCTACAATGAGCAGTTCTTC.

This clone occurred many times. The chain combines TRBV9 with TRBJ2-1; either TRBD1 or TRBD2 may supply D (6 bases each). Germline assignment: CDR1 SGDLS and CDR2 YYNGEE. CDR3 length: 15 residues. V lost 4 bases, J lost 4 bases, and 15 bases lay in between. This CDR3 is CASSPRGGGYNEQFF. The CDR3 DNA reads as TGTGCCAGCAGCCCCCGAGGGGGAGGTTACAATGAGCAGTTCTTC.

This clone was observed at least ten times. The V gene is TRBV27, the J gene TRBJ2-1, with 8 bases lining up with TRBD1. Germline loops: CDR1 MNHEY, CDR2 SMNVEV (reference sequence). V dropped 6 bases and J dropped 16; count of bases not matched to a gene: 11. This CDR3 spans 12 amino acids. CDR3 amino acids: CASRPQTGAGFF. The CDR3 DNA reads TGTGCCAGCAGACCCCAGACAGGGGCGGGTTTCTTC.

This clone has at least ten counts. The same CDR3 can be traced to other DNA sequences in this sample. V and J are TRBV18 and TRBJ2-3; D is unresolved. Deletions cut 0 bases from V and 1 base from J, with 2 bases between. Germline lookup yields CDR1 KGHSH and CDR2 LQKENI. The CDR3 loop spans 13 amino acids. CDR3 sequence (DNA): TGTGCCAGCTCACCACCCGGCACAGATACGCAGTATTTT. It encodes CASSPPGTDTQYF. The whole variable domain, filled in from reference TRBV18 and TRBJ2-3, reads NAGVMQNPRHLVRRRGQEARLRCSPMKGHSHVYWYRQLPEEGLKFMVYLQKENIIDESGMPKERFSAEFPKEGPSILRIQQVVRGDSAAYFCASSPPGTDTQYFGPGTRLTVL.

This clone was counted ten times or more. This chain uses TRBV18 with TRBJ1-5; maybe TRBD1 (5 bases). Germline assignment: CDR1 KGHSH and CDR2 LQKENI. The CDR3 contains 16 residues. V was trimmed by 3 bases and J by 0 bases, leaving 12 bases between them. DNA for the CDR3: TGTGCCAGCTCACCCTCGACAGTTTTTAGCAATCAGCCCCAGCATTTT. Translated, it gives CASSPSTVFSNQPQHF.

Ten or more counts support this clone. The chain has TRBV30 and TRBJ2-7; no reliable D call. Germline V gene sequence: CDR1 GTSNPN, CDR2 SVGIG (reference sequence). This CDR3 has 12 residues. The V end lost 5 bases, the J end lost 6 bases, and 14 bases lay between the germline ends. Here the CDR3 DNA reads TGTGCCTGGGAGACATCTCCCCTCGAGCAGTACTTC. Encoded protein: CAWETSPLEQYF. The full variable domain, rest sourced from reference TRBV30 and TRBJ2-7, is SQTIHQWPATLVQPVGSPLSLECTVEGTSNPNLYWYRQAAGRGLQLLFYSVGIGQISSEVPQNLSASRPQDRQFILSSKKLLLSDSGFYLCAWETSPLEQYFGPGTRLTVT.

With respect to this clone: A read error is possible here, since a much larger clone lies one base away. The same CDR3 can be traced to other DNA sequences in this sample. The V and J genes are TRBV5-1 and TRBJ2-7; D is unclear. With 4 bases removed from V and 7 bases from J, the gap between germline ends came to 15 bases. The CDR3 covers 13 residues. The V gene's germline CDR1 is SGHRS and CDR2 YFSETQ. The CDR3 DNA follows: TGCGCCAGCAGCCTGGACGGGTATCGAGAGCAGTACTTC. This sequence encodes CASSLDGYREQYF.

This clone was picked up many times. This chain uses TRBV28 with TRBJ2-4; TRBD1 matches 9 bases. The trim removed 6 bases at V and 8 bases at J, leaving 8 bases unmatched. This CDR3 is built from 14 residues. Germline V gene data show CDR1 as MDHEN and CDR2 as SYDVKM. The CDR3 DNA reads TGTGCCAGCAGGCGAATGGACAGGGGTGACATTCAGTACTTC. Residues: CASRRMDRGDIQYF.

This clone was detected many times. The chain has TRBV24-1 and TRBJ2-5, with TRBD1 matching over 7 bases. CDR3 size: 13 residues. V lost 10 bases, J lost 3 bases, and 7 bases stayed unmatched. Per the germline V gene, CDR1 is KGHDR and CDR2 is SFDVKD. CDR3 nucleotides: TGTGCCACGGAAGACAGGGTAAAAGAGACCCAGTACTTC. Translated: CATEDRVKETQYF.

This clone was seen ten or more times. This chain joins TRBV28 and TRBJ2-3, with D unclear. The germline CDR1 and CDR2 sequences are MDHEN and SYDVKM. The CDR3 is 11 residues long. Deletions cut 4 bases from V and 2 bases from J, with 1 base between. This chain's CDR3 is CASSSTDTQYF. In DNA form, the CDR3 reads TGTGCCAGCAGTTCCACAGATACGCAGTATTTT.

At least ten counts were recorded for this clone. The chain couples TRBV5-4 to TRBJ1-1, with 9 bases fitting TRBD1. CDR1 SGHNT and CDR2 YYREEE come from the germline V gene (reference sequence). The J segment lost 4 bases and the V segment lost 4 bases, leaving 5 bases of the junction unmatched. This CDR3 is built from 14 residues. Here the CDR3 DNA reads TGTGCCAGCAGCCTGGGACAGGGATTCACTGAAGCTTTCTTT. Its translation is CASSLGQGFTEAFF.

This clone was recorded at least ten times. V and J are TRBV3-1 and TRBJ1-3; the D is unclear. The CDR3 consists of 12 residues. Germline V CDR1 and CDR2: LGHDT, YNNKEL (reference sequence). V lost 7 bases and J 1 base, leaving 5 bases between the germline ends. CDR3 bases: TGTGCCAGCACCTCATCTGGAAACACCATATATTTT. Translated, it gives CASTSSGNTIYF.

This clone has more than one count but fewer than ten. The J gene is TRBJ2-7, the V gene TRBV3-1, with D hard to call. This CDR3 is built from 13 residues. Germline assignment: CDR1 LGHDT and CDR2 YNNKEL (reference sequence). Trimming cost V 1 base and J 7 bases, with 11 bases left between them. CDR3 bases: TGTGCCAGCAGCCAAGCGGGTAGTGGGGAGCAGTACTTC. Its protein is CASSQAGSGEQYF.

To note about this clone: This sequence may be a read error, since a much larger clone differs from it by one base. Other DNA sequences in this specimen translate into the identical CDR3. The rearrangement joins TRBV5-1 to TRBJ2-7, with TRBD2 matching 8 bases. The V segment lost 2 bases and the J segment 3 bases; nucleotides outside the gene matches: 4. This CDR3 region has 14 residues. Germline values: CDR1 SGHRS, CDR2 YFSETQ. DNA for the CDR3: TGCGCCAGCAGCTTCGATAGCGGGAACTACGAGCAGTACTTC. Residues: CASSFDSGNYEQYF.

In this sample, this clone turned up many times. The CDR3 protein is CASSSPRQGYYGYTF. The CDR3 DNA sequence: TGTGCCAGCAGTTCCCCCCGACAGGGTTACTATGGCTACACCTTC. The rearrangement links TRBV6-2 or TRBV6-3 to TRBJ1-2, with TRBD1 identical over 7 bases. The germline gives CDR1 MNHEY, CDR2 SVGEGT. With V trimmed by 4 bases and J by 3 bases, 8 bases remained unmatched. The CDR3 sequence is 15 residues long.

This clone showed up many times. The chain couples TRBV3-1 to TRBJ2-3; unclear D gene. In germline, CDR1 is LGHDT, CDR2 YNNKEL (reference sequence). There are 12 residues in the CDR3. Between the trimmed V and J ends, which lost 4 bases and 8 bases, there was a span of 10 bases. The CDR3 nucleotides are TGTGCCAGCAGCCTACTCTCCGGTACGCAGTATTTT. This gives the protein CASSLLSGTQYF.

In its sample, this clone was seen many times. Other DNA sequences of this sample code for an identical CDR3. The chain uses TRBV14 and TRBJ2-5; D not resolved. Looked up from germline, CDR1 is SGHDN and CDR2 is FVKESK. Trimming shortened V by 4 bases and J by 2 bases, and 11 bases separated the two germline ends. This CDR3 is 14 amino acids long. CDR3 residues: CASSRPQRQETQYF. The CDR3 DNA reads as TGTGCCAGCAGCCGCCCCCAGAGGCAAGAGACCCAGTACTTC.

This clone occurred many times. The rearrangement joins TRBV5-1 to TRBJ2-2; 7 nucleotides line up with TRBD1. V shed 5 bases and J 5 bases; nucleotides not matched to a gene: 3. Germline CDR1 is SGHRS and CDR2 is YFSETQ. The CDR3 totals 13 residues. The CDR3 spells CASSQGVTGELFF. CDR3 bases: TGCGCCAGCAGTCAGGGGGTGACCGGGGAGCTGTTTTTT.

The chain combines TRBV19 with TRBJ2-2; 7 bases are a match to TRBD2. Germline V CDR1 and CDR2: LNHDA, SQIVND (reference sequence). This CDR3 has 15 amino acids. Trimming at V came to 4 bases and at J to 6 bases, leaving 8 bases not matched to a gene. CDR3 amino acids: CASSNAGAGAGELFF. The CDR3 bases are TGTGCCAGTAGTAACGCGGGTGCGGGGGCCGGGGAGCTGTTTTTT.

The chain combines TRBV2 with TRBJ2-1; 7 bases agree with TRBD1. The CDR3 has 14 residues. The germline CDR1 and CDR2 sequences are SNHLY and FYNNEI. V shed 7 bases and J 4 bases; nucleotides not matched to a gene: 7. CDR3: CASMRTGYYNEQFF. The DNA of the CDR3 is TGTGCCAGCATGAGGACAGGCTATTACAATGAGCAGTTCTTC.

This clone was detected many times. The chain combines TRBV6-1 with TRBJ1-2, with no clear D. CDR3 size: 14 residues. Per germline, CDR1 MNHNS and CDR2 SASEGT. V was clipped by 6 bases and J by 7 bases, with 18 bases between them. The CDR3 bases are TGTGCCAGCAGCGACCCCCCTTCCCGACCTGGCTACACCTTC. It specifies CASSDPPSRPGYTF.

This clone occurred a few times. The chain couples TRBV29-1 to TRBJ2-1; TRBD2 matches 8 bases. The ends lost 3 bases at V and 6 bases at J; junction bases unmatched: 25. Germline V gene lookup returns CDR1 SQVTM and CDR2 ANQGSEA. The length of the CDR3 is 20 residues. The CDR3 region is CSVDSPLDLAREGLGNEQFF. CDR3 nucleotide sequence: TGCAGCGTTGACAGCCCGCTAGACCTAGCACGGGAGGGATTGGGCAATGAGCAGTTCTTC.

This clone has a count of ten or more. A much larger clonotype is one base distant, so this may be a read error. The chain has TRBV11-2 and TRBJ2-7, with 9 positions matching TRBD2. Germline CDR1 and CDR2: SGHAT and FQNNGV. This CDR3 spans 14 amino acids. Trimming took 8 bases from V and 2 from J; bases not matched to a gene: 7. CDR3 sequence: CASPWTSVPYEQYF. The CDR3 nucleotides read TGTGCCAGCCCCTGGACTAGCGTTCCCTACGAGCAGTACTTC. Filled out from reference TRBV11-2 and TRBJ2-7, the complete variable domain reads EAGVAQSPRYKIIEKRQSVAFWCNPISGHATLYWYQQILGQGPKLLIQFQNNGVVDDSQLPKDRFSAERLKGVDSTLKIQPAKLEDSAVYLCASPWTSVPYEQYFGPGTRLTVT.

The rearrangement joins TRBV3-1 to TRBJ2-5, with D possibly being TRBD2 (5 bases). Germline-derived CDR1 and CDR2 are LGHDT and YNNKEL (reference sequence). The CDR3 loop spans 13 amino acids. V was cut by 3 bases and J by 2 bases, with 7 bases left in between. The CDR3, as DNA: TGTGCCAGCAGCCAGCGAGGGCAAGAGACCCAGTACTTC. It is translated as CASSQRGQETQYF.

This clone was counted only a few times. The chain couples TRBV29-1 to TRBJ1-3; D is undetermined. Germline-derived CDR1 and CDR2 are SQVTM and ANQGSEA. This CDR3 comprises 11 residues. Trimming took 5 bases from V and 3 from J, leaving 5 bases between them. The CDR3 DNA reads TGCAGCGTTCCCCTTGGAAACACCATATATTTT. It is translated as CSVPLGNTIYF.

Ten or more counts support this clone. This chain uses TRBV7-2 with TRBJ2-1; TRBD2 aligns across 8 bases. The length of the CDR3 is 13 residues. Per germline, CDR1 SGHTA and CDR2 FQGNSA. The V segment lost 5 bases and the J segment 15 bases; nucleotides outside the gene matches: 12. The CDR3 DNA is TGTGCCAGCAGCCAGTCTAGCGGGTACCAGTGGTTCTTC. Translation: CASSQSSGYQWFF.

In its sample, this clone was seen many times. This chain uses TRBV3-1 with TRBJ2-7; the match to TRBD1 covers 7 bases. Trimming at V came to 4 bases and at J to 5 bases, leaving 8 bases not matched to a gene. CDR1 is LGHDT, CDR2 YNNKEL, per germline (reference sequence). The CDR3 is made up of 14 amino acids. Written as DNA, the CDR3 is TGTGCCAGCAGCCGGTGGACAGGCAAAGACGAGCAGTACTTC. Protein: CASSRWTGKDEQYF.